This TCR beta chain came from a study of blood T cell repertoires in COVID-19. The overall study: Researchers got acute and convalescent COVID-19 samples from the United States, Italy and Spain.

Each recovered donor of Cohort 3 presented with two negative PCRs, clearance, or symptom resolution. In the source study's methods: It was from reference gene primer amplification that nucleated cell counts were estimated. Only in-frame clones appear in the TCRdb table, and some are missing; sequencing was by immunoSEQ multiplex PCR. The DNA gave D and trimming, while V, J and clone size come from that table. In the table there are 250,000 to 350,000 clones, 90% of which are singletons. Germline V gives CDR1 SNHLY, CDR2 FYNNEI. V dropped 5 bases and J dropped 5; count of bases not matched to a gene: 6. The CDR3 sequence is 16 residues long.

The chain has TRBV2 and TRBJ2-2, with TRBD2 identical over 12 bases. Sequencing input: PBMCs or T cells enriched from blood (not recorded which). This clonotype originated in a young woman who had recovered from COVID-19. CDR3 loop: CASSYKLAGGTGELFF. CDR3 in DNA: TGTGCCAGCAGTTATAAACTAGCGGGAGGTACCGGGGAGCTGTTTTTT.